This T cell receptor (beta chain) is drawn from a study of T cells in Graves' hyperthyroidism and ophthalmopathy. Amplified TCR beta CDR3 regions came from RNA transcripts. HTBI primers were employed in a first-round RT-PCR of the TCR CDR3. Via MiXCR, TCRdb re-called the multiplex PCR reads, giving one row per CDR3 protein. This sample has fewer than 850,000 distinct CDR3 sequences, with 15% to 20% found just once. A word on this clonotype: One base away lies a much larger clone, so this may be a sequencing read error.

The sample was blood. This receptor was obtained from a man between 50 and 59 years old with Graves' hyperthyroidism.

The CDR3 protein is CASGGRTYNEQFF. DNA for the CDR3: TGTGCCAGCGGCGGGAGGACCTACAATGAGCAGTTCTTC. The chain employs TRBV2 and TRBJ2-1; 8 nucleotides agree with TRBD2. The germline V gene encodes CDR1 SNHLY and CDR2 FYNNEI. The CDR3 spans 13 residues. Unmatched junction bases numbered 2, after V lost 8 bases and J lost 2 bases. Combining the CDR3 with reference TRBV2 and TRBJ2-1 gives the whole variable domain EPEVTQTPSHQVTQMGQEVILRCVPISNHLYFYWYRQILGQKVEFLVSFYNNEISEKSEIFDDQFSVERPDGSNFTLKIRSTKLEDSAMYFCASGGRTYNEQFFGPGTRLTVL.